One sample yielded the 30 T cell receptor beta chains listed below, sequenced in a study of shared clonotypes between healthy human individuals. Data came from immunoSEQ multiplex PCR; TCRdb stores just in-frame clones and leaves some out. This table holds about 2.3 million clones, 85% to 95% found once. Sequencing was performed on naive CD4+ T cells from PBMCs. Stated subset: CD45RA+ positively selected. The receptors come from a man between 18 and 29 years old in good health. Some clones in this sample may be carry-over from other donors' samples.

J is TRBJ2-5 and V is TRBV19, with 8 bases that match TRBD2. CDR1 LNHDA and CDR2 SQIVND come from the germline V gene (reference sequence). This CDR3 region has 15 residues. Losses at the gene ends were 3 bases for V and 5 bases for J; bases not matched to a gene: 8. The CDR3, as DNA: TGTGCCAGTAGTATCGAAGCGGGAGAATGGGAGACCCAGTACTTC. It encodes CASSIEAGEWETQYF.

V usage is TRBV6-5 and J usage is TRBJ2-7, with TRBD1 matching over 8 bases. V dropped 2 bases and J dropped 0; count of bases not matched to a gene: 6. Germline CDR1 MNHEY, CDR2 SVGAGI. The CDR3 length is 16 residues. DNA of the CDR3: TGTGCCAGCAGTTACGCTACAGGGGGGAGCTCCTACGAGCAGTACTTC. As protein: CASSYATGGSSYEQYF.

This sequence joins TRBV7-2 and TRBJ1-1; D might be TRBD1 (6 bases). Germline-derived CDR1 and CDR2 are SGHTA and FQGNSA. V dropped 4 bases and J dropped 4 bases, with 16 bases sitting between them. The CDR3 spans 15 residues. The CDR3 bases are TGTGCCAGCAGCTCCTCTAGACAGGCGTCCACTGAAGCTTTCTTT. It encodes CASSSSRQASTEAFF.

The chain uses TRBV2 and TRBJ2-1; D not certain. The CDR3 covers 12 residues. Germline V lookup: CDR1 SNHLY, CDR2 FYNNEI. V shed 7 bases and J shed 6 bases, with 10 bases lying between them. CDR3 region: CASIGWGNEQFF. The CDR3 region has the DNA TGTGCCAGCATCGGGTGGGGCAATGAGCAGTTCTTC.

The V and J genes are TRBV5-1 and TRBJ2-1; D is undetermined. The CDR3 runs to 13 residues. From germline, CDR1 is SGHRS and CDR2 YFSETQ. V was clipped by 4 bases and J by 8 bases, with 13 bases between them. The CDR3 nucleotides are TGCGCCAGCAGCCCAAACGCCAGGTATGAGCAGTTCTTC. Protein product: CASSPNARYEQFF.

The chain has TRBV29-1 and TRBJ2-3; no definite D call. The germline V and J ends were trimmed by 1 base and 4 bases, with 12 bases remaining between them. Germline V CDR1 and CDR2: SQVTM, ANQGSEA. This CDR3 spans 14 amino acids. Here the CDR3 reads CSVEAYPGPDTQYF. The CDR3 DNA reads TGCAGCGTTGAAGCCTACCCCGGCCCAGATACGCAGTATTTT.

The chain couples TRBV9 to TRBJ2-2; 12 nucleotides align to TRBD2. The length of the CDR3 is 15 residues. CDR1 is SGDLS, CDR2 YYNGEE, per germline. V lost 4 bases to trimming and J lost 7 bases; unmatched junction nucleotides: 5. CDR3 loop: CASSTRTSGVGELFF. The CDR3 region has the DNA TGTGCCAGCAGCACCCGGACTAGCGGGGTCGGGGAGCTGTTTTTT.

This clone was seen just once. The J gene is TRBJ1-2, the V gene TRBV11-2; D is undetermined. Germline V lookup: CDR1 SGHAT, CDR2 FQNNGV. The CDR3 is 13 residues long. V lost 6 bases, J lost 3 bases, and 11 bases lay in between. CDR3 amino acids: CASSFRSYYGYTF. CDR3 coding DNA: TGTGCCAGCAGTTTTAGGTCGTACTATGGCTACACCTTC.

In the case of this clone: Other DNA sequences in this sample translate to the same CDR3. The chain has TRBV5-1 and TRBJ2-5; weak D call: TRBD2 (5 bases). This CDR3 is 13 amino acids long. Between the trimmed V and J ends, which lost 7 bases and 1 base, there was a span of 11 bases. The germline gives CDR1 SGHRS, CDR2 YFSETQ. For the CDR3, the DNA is TGCGCCAGCTCACCCGGGATCCAAGAGACCCAGTACTTC. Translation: CASSPGIQETQYF.

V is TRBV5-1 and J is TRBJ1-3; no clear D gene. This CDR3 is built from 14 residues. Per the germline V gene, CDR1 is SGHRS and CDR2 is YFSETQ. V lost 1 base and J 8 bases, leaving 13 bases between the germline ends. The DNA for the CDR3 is TGCGCCAGCAGCTTGTCCCTTCCGGCGGACACCATATATTTT. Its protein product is CASSLSLPADTIYF.

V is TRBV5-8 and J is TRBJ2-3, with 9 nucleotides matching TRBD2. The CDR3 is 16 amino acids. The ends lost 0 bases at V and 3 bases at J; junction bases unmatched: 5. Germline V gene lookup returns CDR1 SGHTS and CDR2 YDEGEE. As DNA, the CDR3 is TGTGCCAGCAGCTTGGCGCGGACTAGCGTTACAGATACGCAGTATTTT. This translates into CASSLARTSVTDTQYF.

The CDR3 reads CASSSFMRDRNEQYF. The CDR3 DNA reads as TGTGCCAGCAGTTCATTTATGCGGGACAGGAACGAGCAGTACTTC. The chain uses TRBV6-6 and TRBJ2-7; 8 bases line up with TRBD1. The V gene's germline CDR1 is MNHNY and CDR2 SVGAGI (reference sequence). With 4 bases clipped from V and 5 bases from J, the junction kept 10 bases outside the gene matches. The CDR3 has 15 amino acids.

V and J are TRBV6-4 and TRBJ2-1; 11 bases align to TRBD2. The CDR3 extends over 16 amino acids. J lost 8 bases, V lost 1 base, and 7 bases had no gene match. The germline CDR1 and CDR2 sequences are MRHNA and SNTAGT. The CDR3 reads CASSDWPTSGNDEQFF. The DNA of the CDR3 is TGTGCCAGCAGTGACTGGCCGACTAGCGGGAACGATGAGCAGTTCTTC.

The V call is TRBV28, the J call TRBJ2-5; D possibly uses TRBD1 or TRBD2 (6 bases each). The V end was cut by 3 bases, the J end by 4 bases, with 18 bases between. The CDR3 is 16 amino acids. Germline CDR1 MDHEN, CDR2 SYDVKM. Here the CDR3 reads CASSFFGGGLRETQYF. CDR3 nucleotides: TGTGCCAGCAGTTTCTTCGGAGGGGGACTCAGAGAGACCCAGTACTTC.

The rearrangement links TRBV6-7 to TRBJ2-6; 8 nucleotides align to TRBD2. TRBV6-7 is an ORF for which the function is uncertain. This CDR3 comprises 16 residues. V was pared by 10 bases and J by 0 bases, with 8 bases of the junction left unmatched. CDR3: CAIGGDVISGANVLTF. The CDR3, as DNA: TGTGCCATCGGGGGGGACGTCATCTCTGGGGCCAACGTCCTGACTTTC.

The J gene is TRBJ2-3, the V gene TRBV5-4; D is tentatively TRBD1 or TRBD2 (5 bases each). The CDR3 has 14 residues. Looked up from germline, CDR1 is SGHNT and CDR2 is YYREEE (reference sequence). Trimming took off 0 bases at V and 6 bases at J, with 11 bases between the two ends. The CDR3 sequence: CASSLASGPDTQYF. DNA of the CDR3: TGTGCCAGCAGCTTGGCTTCGGGGCCCGATACGCAGTATTTT.

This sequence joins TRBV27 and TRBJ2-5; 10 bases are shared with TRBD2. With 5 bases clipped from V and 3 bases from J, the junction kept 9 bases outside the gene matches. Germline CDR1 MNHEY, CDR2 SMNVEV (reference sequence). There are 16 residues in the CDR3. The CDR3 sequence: CASSPIAGGVKETQYF. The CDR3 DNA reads TGTGCCAGCAGTCCGATAGCGGGGGGTGTAAAAGAGACCCAGTACTTC.

Here the CDR3 reads CASSVHGELFF. CDR3 in DNA: TGTGCCAGCAGTGTACACGGGGAGCTGTTTTTT. The chain has TRBV28 and TRBJ2-2, with D unclear. Germline-derived CDR1 and CDR2 are MDHEN and SYDVKM. V was pared by 5 bases and J by 7 bases, with 5 bases between. This CDR3 comprises 11 residues.

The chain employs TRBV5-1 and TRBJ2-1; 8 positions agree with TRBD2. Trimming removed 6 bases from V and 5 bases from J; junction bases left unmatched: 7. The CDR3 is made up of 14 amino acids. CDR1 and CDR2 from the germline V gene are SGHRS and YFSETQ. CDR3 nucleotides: TGCGCCAGCAATGTGGCGGGGGGAAACAATGAGCAGTTCTTC. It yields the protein CASNVAGGNNEQFF.

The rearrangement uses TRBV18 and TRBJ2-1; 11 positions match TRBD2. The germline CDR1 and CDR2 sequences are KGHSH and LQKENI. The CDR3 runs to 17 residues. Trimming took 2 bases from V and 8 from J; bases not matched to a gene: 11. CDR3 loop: CASSPTLSSGRGDEQFF. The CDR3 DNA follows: TGTGCCAGCTCACCAACCTTAAGTAGCGGGAGGGGCGATGAGCAGTTCTTC.

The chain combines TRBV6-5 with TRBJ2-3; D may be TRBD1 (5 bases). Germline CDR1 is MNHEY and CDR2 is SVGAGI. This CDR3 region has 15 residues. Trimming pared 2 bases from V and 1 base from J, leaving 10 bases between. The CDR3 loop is CASSYNRRGTDTQYF. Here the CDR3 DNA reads TGTGCCAGCAGTTACAACCGCAGGGGCACAGATACGCAGTATTTT.

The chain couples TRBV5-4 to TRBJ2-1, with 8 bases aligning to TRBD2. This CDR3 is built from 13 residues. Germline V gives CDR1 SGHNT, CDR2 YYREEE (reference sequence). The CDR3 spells CVVGGLGNNEQFF. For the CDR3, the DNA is TGTGTCGTGGGGGGACTAGGGAACAATGAGCAGTTCTTC.

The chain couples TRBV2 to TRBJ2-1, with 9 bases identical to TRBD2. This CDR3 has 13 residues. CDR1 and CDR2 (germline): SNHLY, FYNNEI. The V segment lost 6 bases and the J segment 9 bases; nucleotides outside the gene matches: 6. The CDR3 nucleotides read TGTGCCAGCAGACTAGCGGGTTTTGCTGAGCAGTTCTTC. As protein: CASRLAGFAEQFF.

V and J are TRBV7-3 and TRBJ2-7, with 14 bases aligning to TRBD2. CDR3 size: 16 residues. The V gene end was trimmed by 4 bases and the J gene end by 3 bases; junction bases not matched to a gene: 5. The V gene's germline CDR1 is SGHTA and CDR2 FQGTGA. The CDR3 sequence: CASSSTSGRASYEQYF. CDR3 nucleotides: TGTGCCAGCAGCTCGACTAGCGGGAGGGCCAGCTACGAGCAGTACTTC.

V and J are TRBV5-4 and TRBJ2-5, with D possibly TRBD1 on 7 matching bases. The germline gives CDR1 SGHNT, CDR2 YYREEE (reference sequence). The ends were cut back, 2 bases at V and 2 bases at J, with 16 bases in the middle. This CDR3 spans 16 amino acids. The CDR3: CASSFGGGGEQETQYF. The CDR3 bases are TGTGCCAGCAGCTTTGGAGGGGGCGGGGAGCAAGAGACCCAGTACTTC. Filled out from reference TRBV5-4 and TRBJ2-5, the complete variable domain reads ETGVTQSPTHLIKTRGQQVTLRCSSQSGHNTVSWYQQALGQGPQFIFQYYREEENGRGNFPPRFSGLQFPNYSSELNVNALELDDSALYLCASSFGGGGEQETQYFGPGTRLLVL.

The DNA for the CDR3 is TGTGCCAGCAGCTTAGGATTCGGGGGAAACACCATATATTTT. Translating gives CASSLGFGGNTIYF. The rearrangement links TRBV7-2 to TRBJ1-3, with D unclear. Germline V gene data show CDR1 as SGHTA and CDR2 as FQGNSA. V was shortened by 1 base and J by 4 bases, with 8 bases between the two germline ends. CDR3 length equals 14 residues.

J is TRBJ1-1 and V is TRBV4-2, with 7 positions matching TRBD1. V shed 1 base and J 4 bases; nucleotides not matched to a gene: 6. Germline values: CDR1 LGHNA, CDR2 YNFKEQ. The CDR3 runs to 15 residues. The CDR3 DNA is TGTGCCAGCAGCCAAGTATACAGGGGAGGCACTGAAGCTTTCTTT. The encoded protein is CASSQVYRGGTEAFF.

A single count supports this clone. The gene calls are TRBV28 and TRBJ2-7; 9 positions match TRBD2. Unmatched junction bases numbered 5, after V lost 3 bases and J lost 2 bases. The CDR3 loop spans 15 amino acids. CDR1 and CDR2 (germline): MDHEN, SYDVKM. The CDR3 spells CASSLTGGRAYEQYF. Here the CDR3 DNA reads TGTGCCAGCAGTTTGACCGGCGGGAGGGCCTACGAGCAGTACTTC. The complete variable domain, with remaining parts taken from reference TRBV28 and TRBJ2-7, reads DVKVTQSSRYLVKRTGEKVFLECVQDMDHENMFWYRQDPGLGLRLIYFSYDVKMKEKGDIPEGYSVSREKKERFSLILESASTNQTSMYLCASSLTGGRAYEQYFGPGTRLTVT.

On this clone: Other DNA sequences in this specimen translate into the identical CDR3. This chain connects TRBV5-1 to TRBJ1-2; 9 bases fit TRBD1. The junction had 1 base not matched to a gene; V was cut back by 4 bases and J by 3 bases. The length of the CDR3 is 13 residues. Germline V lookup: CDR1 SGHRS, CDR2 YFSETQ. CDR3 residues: CASSRDRDYGYTF. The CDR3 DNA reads TGCGCCAGCAGCCGGGACAGGGACTATGGCTACACCTTC.

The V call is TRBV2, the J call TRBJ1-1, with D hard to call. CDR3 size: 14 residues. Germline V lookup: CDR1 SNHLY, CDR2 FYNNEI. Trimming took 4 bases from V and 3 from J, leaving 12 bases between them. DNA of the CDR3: TGTGCCAGCAGTGCTGAGACGCTTCACACTGAAGCTTTCTTT. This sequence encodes CASSAETLHTEAFF.